A single sample is the source of the 22 T cell receptor beta chains below, sequenced in a study of control samples from healthy donors and cancer patients. Profiling relied on immunoSEQ multiplex PCR, and the TCRdb table lists in-frame clones only, not all of them. Of more than 20,000 clones in the sample, around 85% were seen once. The sample was PBMCs. The receptors come from a man in his fifties or sixties with head and neck cancer.

This chain links TRBV6-2 or TRBV6-3 with TRBJ2-1; 7 bases are shared with TRBD2. Germline V lookup: CDR1 MNHEY, CDR2 SVGEGT. This CDR3 has 17 residues. Trimming cost V 4 bases and J 6 bases; bases outside gene matches: 15. The CDR3 DNA is TGTGCCAGCAGTTCTCTCCGGGGGAGGGCCCGGGGCAATGAGCAGTTCTTC. Amino acid sequence: CASSSLRGRARGNEQFF.

The chain combines TRBV6-1 with TRBJ2-7, with 9 positions matching TRBD2. The CDR3 runs 14 residues. Looked up from germline, CDR1 is MNHNS and CDR2 is SASEGT. Losses at the gene ends were 3 bases for V and 4 bases for J; bases not matched to a gene: 4. CDR3 sequence reads: CASSDFAGGYEQYF. In DNA, the CDR3 is TGTGCCAGCAGTGATTTCGCGGGAGGGTACGAGCAGTACTTC.

The chain carries TRBV5-6 and TRBJ1-1, with 7 bases aligning to TRBD1. Germline trimming cut 3 bases from V and 1 base from J; bases unmatched to any gene: 6. Germline values: CDR1 SGHDT, CDR2 YYEEEE. This CDR3 spans 15 amino acids. The DNA for the CDR3 is TGTGCCAGCAGCTGGGGACAGAATTCGAACACTGAAGCTTTCTTT. This sequence encodes CASSWGQNSNTEAFF. The full variable domain, with the rest looked up from reference TRBV5-6 and TRBJ1-1, is DAGVTQSPTHLIKTRGQQVTLRCSPKSGHDTVSWYQQALGQGPQFIFQYYEEEERQRGNFPDRFSGHQFPNYSSELNVNALLLGDSALYLCASSWGQNSNTEAFFGQGTRLTVV.

The chain couples TRBV7-9 to TRBJ2-3, with unresolved D. Germline V gives CDR1 SEHNR, CDR2 FQNEAQ (reference sequence). The CDR3 has 13 amino acids. The CDR3 sequence is CAERGPSTDTQYF. For the CDR3, the DNA is TGTGCGGAGAGAGGCCCTAGCACAGATACGCAGTATTTT.

V usage is TRBV7-3 and J usage is TRBJ2-1, with 9 bases aligning to TRBD2. Trimming at V came to 5 bases and at J to 2 bases, leaving 7 bases not matched to a gene. CDR1 and CDR2 from the germline V gene are SGHTA and FQGTGA. This CDR3 is built from 16 residues. CDR3 amino acids: CASSPTGGRAYNEQFF. CDR3 DNA: TGTGCCAGCAGCCCAACGGGCGGGAGGGCCTACAATGAGCAGTTCTTC.

A single count supports this clone. The rearrangement links TRBV12-5 to TRBJ2-5; D perhaps matches TRBD1 (6 bases). V dropped 7 bases and J dropped 5 bases, with 14 bases sitting between them. The CDR3 has 13 amino acids. In germline, CDR1 is LGHNT, CDR2 FRNRAP. The CDR3 loop is CASAPWGLETQYF. CDR3 nucleotides: TGTGCTAGTGCCCCATGGGGGCTGGAGACCCAGTACTTC.

In its sample, this clone was seen once. V usage is TRBV12-3 or TRBV12-4 and J usage is TRBJ1-4; D is uncertain. Trimming shortened V by 6 bases and J by 3 bases, and 8 bases separated the two germline ends. There are 13 residues in the CDR3. The chain's CDR3 is CASSGRANEKLFF. The CDR3 nucleotides read TGTGCCAGCAGCGGGAGGGCTAATGAAAAACTGTTTTTT.

This clone was seen only a few times. The chain employs TRBV6-5 and TRBJ2-7; no clear D gene. V was trimmed by 2 bases and J by 0 bases, leaving 8 bases between them. The CDR3 runs to 14 residues. Germline CDR1 MNHEY, CDR2 SVGAGI. CDR3 in DNA: TGTGCCAGCAGTTACCAGATGCACTCCTACGAGCAGTACTTC. Its translation: CASSYQMHSYEQYF.

The chain has TRBV5-5 and TRBJ2-3, with unresolved D. The germline CDR1 and CDR2 sequences are SGHKS and YYEKEE (reference sequence). V gave up 0 bases and J gave up 2 bases, with 4 bases separating them. CDR3 length: 13 amino acids. The CDR3 is CASSLGPTDTQYF. For the CDR3, the DNA is TGTGCCAGCAGCTTGGGCCCCACAGATACGCAGTATTTT.

This sequence joins TRBV13 and TRBJ2-7; possibly TRBD1 for D (6 bases). The CDR3 extends over 12 amino acids. The V gene lost 4 bases and the J gene lost 4 bases, with 8 bases spanning the gap. CDR1 PRHDT and CDR2 FYEKMQ come from the germline V gene (reference sequence). The CDR3 DNA is TGTGCCAGCAGCTCAGGGGAATACGAGCAGTACTTC. Translation gives CASSSGEYEQYF.

The genes are TRBV18 and TRBJ1-4; no firm D call. This CDR3 has 15 amino acids. Per germline, CDR1 KGHSH and CDR2 LQKENI. Trimming took off 4 bases at V and 1 base at J, with 10 bases between the two ends. This chain's CDR3 is CASSRRTETNEKLFF. DNA of the CDR3: TGTGCCAGCTCACGAAGGACGGAAACTAATGAAAAACTGTTTTTT. Based on the CDR3 plus reference TRBV18 and TRBJ1-4, the full variable domain is NAGVMQNPRHLVRRRGQEARLRCSPMKGHSHVYWYRQLPEEGLKFMVYLQKENIIDESGMPKERFSAEFPKEGPSILRIQQVVRGDSAAYFCASSRRTETNEKLFFGSGTQLSVL.

This clone was counted between two and nine times. The chain has TRBV10-3 and TRBJ1-2; 9 positions match TRBD1. Germline CDR1 ENHRY, CDR2 SYGVKD. V was clipped by 11 bases and J by 5 bases; unmatched bases: 6. The CDR3 has 12 residues. Here the CDR3 DNA reads TGTGCCGTACAGGGGGCTCGGTATGGCTACACCTTC. Its protein is CAVQGARYGYTF.

The CDR3 sequence: CASSIGRISGNTIYF. CDR3 coding DNA: TGTGCCAGTAGTATCGGACGGATCTCTGGAAACACCATATATTTT. The chain combines TRBV19 with TRBJ1-3; D call uncertain. V was cut by 3 bases and J by 0 bases, with 9 bases left in between. From germline, CDR1 is LNHDA and CDR2 SQIVND (reference sequence). This CDR3 is 15 amino acids long.

This chain connects TRBV30 to TRBJ2-3; D ambiguous. CDR1 and CDR2 (germline): GTSNPN, SVGIG (reference sequence). V lost 6 bases to trimming and J lost 8 bases, with 15 bases between them. The CDR3 loop spans 12 amino acids. The CDR3 coding sequence is TGTGCCTGTGGCCATCCTTCTGGTACGCAGTATTTT. Translated, it gives CACGHPSGTQYF.

This clone was observed a single time. The gene calls are TRBV27 and TRBJ2-2; D unresolved. The germline gives CDR1 MNHEY, CDR2 SMNVEV (reference sequence). Trimming took 3 bases from V and 2 from J, leaving 13 bases between them. The CDR3 is 16 amino acids. CDR3 DNA sequence: TGTGCCAGCAGTTTTAATGGGCTTCTCAACACCGGGGAGCTGTTTTTT. It encodes CASSFNGLLNTGELFF.

This sequence joins TRBV4-2 and TRBJ1-2; TRBD1 aligns across 9 bases. V shed 1 base and J 5 bases; nucleotides not matched to a gene: 2. The CDR3 covers 14 residues. CDR1 and CDR2 from the germline V gene are LGHNA and YNFKEQ. CDR3 residues: CASSQGDRDYGYTF. The CDR3 DNA follows: TGTGCCAGCAGCCAAGGGGACAGGGATTATGGCTACACCTTC.

The chain recombines TRBV9 with TRBJ2-5; D gene unclear. Germline-derived CDR1 and CDR2 are SGDLS and YYNGEE. CDR3 length equals 14 residues. V dropped 0 bases and J dropped 0 bases, with 6 bases sitting between them. Here the CDR3 DNA reads TGTGCCAGCAGCGTAGCGGCTAACCAAGAGACCCAGTACTTC. Its translation: CASSVAANQETQYF. The full variable domain, with the rest looked up from reference TRBV9 and TRBJ2-5, is DSGVTQTPKHLITATGQRVTLRCSPRSGDLSVYWYQQSLDQGLQFLIQYYNGEERAKGNILERFSAQQFPDLHSELNLSSLELGDSALYFCASSVAANQETQYFGPGTRLLVL.

In the case of this clone: This likely traces to a read error, being one base from a far larger clone. In DNA, the CDR3 is TGTGCCAGCAGCTTCGGAGAGACCCAGTACTTC. It encodes CASSFGETQYF. The rearrangement uses TRBV5-6 and TRBJ2-5; D is undetermined. Germline V gives CDR1 SGHDT, CDR2 YYEEEE. Trimming stripped 2 bases from V and 4 bases from J, with 3 bases between. The CDR3 totals 11 residues.

V and J are TRBV29-1 and TRBJ2-2, with a tentative D call TRBD2 (5 bases). The CDR3 covers 14 residues. V was shortened by 6 bases and J by 2 bases, with 13 bases between the two germline ends. The V gene's germline CDR1 is SQVTM and CDR2 ANQGSEA. The CDR3 coding sequence is TGCAGCGTCGGGGAATCCCTCAACACCGGGGAGCTGTTTTTT. It translates to CSVGESLNTGELFF.

V and J are TRBV2 and TRBJ1-5, with a weak D call TRBD1 (5 bases). Germline values: CDR1 SNHLY, CDR2 FYNNEI. This CDR3 has 14 amino acids. Trimming stripped 5 bases from V and 6 bases from J, with 14 bases between. The CDR3 here is CASSIQGSVQPQHF. DNA of the CDR3: TGTGCCAGCAGTATCCAGGGTAGCGTTCAGCCCCAGCATTTT.

This clone has more than one count but fewer than ten. The chain carries TRBV7-6 and TRBJ2-1; 10 nucleotides line up with TRBD2. The CDR3 extends over 17 amino acids. CDR1 is SGHVS and CDR2 is FNYEAQ in the germline V gene. The junction had 5 bases not matched to a gene; V was cut back by 3 bases and J by 0 bases. The CDR3 loop reads CASSFTSGDHSYNEQFF. The CDR3 DNA reads as TGTGCCAGCAGCTTTACTAGCGGGGACCACTCCTACAATGAGCAGTTCTTC.

The chain recombines TRBV27 with TRBJ2-3; TRBD2 is a possible D gene (6 bases). Germline V gene sequence: CDR1 MNHEY, CDR2 SMNVEV (reference sequence). CDR3 length: 16 residues. V was trimmed by 3 bases and J by 5 bases, leaving 18 bases between them. The CDR3 region is CASSFGGTNPGDTQYF. The CDR3 DNA reads as TGTGCCAGCAGTTTCGGCGGGACCAATCCCGGAGATACGCAGTATTTT.